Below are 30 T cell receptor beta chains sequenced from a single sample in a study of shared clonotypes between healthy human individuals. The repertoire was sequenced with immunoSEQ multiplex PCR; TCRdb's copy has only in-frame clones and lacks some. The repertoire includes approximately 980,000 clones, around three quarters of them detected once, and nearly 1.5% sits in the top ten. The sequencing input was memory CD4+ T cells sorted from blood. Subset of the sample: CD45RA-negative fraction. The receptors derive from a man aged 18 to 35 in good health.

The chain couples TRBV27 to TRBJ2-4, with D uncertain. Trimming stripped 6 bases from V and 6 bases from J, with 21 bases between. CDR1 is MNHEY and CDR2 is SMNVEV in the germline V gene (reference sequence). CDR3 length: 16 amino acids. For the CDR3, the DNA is TGTGCCAGCAGCCTTACCCCTCCGCCGGCGGCAAACATTCAGTACTTC. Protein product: CASSLTPPPAANIQYF.

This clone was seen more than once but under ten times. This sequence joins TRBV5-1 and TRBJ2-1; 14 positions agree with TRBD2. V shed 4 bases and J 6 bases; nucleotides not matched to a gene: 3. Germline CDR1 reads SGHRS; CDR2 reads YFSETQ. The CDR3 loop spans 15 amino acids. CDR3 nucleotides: TGCGCCAGCAGCCCGGGACTAGCGGGGGTCAATGAGCAGTTCTTC. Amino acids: CASSPGLAGVNEQFF.

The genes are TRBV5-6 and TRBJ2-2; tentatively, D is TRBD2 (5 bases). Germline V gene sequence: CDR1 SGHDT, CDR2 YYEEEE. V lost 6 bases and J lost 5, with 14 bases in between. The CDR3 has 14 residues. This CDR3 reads CASNPRGRTGELFF. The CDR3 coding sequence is TGTGCCAGCAACCCCCGAGGGCGGACCGGGGAGCTGTTTTTT.

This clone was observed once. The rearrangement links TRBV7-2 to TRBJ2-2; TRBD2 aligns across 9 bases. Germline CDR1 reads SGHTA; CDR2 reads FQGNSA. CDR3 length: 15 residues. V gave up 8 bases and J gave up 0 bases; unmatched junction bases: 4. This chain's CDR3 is CASQPSGANTGELFF. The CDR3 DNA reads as TGTGCCAGCCAGCCTAGCGGGGCGAACACCGGGGAGCTGTTTTTT.

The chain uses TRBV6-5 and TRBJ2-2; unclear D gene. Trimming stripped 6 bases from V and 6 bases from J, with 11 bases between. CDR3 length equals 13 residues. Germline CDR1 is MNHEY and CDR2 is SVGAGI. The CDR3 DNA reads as TGTGCCAGCAGGATAGGAGTCGCCGGGGAGCTGTTTTTT. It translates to CASRIGVAGELFF.

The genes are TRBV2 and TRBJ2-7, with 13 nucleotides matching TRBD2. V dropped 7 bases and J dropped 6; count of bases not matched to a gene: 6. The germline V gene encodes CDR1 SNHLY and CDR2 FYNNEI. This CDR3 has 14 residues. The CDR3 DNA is TGTGCCAGCATAATGGGACTAGCGGGATTCGAGCAGTACTTC. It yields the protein CASIMGLAGFEQYF.

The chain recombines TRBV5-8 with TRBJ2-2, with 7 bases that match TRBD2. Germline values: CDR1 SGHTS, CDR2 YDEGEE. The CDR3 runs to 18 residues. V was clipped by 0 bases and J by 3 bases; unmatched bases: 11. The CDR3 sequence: CASSLGLGLAGDTGELFF. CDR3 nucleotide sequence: TGTGCCAGCAGCTTGGGTCTGGGACTGGCGGGGGACACCGGGGAGCTGTTTTTT.

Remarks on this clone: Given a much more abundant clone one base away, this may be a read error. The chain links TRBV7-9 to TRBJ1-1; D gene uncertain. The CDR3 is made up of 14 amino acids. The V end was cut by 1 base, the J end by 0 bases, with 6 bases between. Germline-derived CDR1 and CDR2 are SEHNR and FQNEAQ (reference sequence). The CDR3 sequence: CASSLDQVNTEAFF. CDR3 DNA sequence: TGTGCCAGCAGCTTAGATCAGGTGAACACTGAAGCTTTCTTT.

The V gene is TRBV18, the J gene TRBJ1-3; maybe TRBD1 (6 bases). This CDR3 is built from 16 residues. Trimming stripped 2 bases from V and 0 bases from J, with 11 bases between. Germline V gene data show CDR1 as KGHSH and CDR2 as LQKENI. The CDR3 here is CASSPSTGSSGNTIYF. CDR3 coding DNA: TGTGCCAGCTCACCATCGACAGGCAGCTCTGGAAACACCATATATTTT.

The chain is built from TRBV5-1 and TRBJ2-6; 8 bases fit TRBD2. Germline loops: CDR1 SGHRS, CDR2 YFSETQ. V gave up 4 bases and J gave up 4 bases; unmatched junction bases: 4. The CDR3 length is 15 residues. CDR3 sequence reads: CASSPAGAGANVLTF. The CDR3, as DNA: TGCGCCAGCAGCCCAGCGGGAGCAGGGGCCAACGTCCTGACTTTC. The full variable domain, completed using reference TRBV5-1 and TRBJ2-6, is KAGVTQTPRYLIKTRGQQVTLSCSPISGHRSVSWYQQTPGQGLQFLFEYFSETQRNKGNFPGRFSGRQFSNSRSEMNVSTLELGDSALYLCASSPAGAGANVLTFGAGSRLTVL.

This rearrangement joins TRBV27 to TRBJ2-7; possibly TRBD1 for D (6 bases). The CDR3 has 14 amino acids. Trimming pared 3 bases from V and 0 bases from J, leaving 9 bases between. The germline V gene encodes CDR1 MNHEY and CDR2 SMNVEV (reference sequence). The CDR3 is CASSFRGGSYEQYF. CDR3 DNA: TGTGCCAGCAGTTTCCGAGGGGGCTCCTACGAGCAGTACTTC.

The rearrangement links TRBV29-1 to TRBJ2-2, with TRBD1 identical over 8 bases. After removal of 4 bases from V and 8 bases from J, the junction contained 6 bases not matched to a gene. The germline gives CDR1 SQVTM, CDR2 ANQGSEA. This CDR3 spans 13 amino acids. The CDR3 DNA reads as TGCAGCGTTGTTGCAGGGGGCAAAGGGGAGCTGTTTTTT. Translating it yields CSVVAGGKGELFF.

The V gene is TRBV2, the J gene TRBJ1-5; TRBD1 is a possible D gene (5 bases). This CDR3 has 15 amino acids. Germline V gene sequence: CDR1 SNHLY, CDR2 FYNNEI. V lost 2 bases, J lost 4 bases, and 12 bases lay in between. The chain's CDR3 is CASSELSGANQPQHF. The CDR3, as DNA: TGTGCCAGCAGTGAATTGTCCGGGGCGAATCAGCCCCAGCATTTT.

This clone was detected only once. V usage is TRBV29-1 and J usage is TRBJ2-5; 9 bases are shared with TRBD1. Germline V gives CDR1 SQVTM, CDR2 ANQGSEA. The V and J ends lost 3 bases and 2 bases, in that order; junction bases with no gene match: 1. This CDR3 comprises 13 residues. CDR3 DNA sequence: TGCAGCGTTGAGGGACAGGGTCAAGAGACCCAGTACTTC. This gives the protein CSVEGQGQETQYF.

The CDR3 sequence is CASRFNSGRADTQYF. CDR3 DNA sequence: TGTGCCAGCAGATTCAACAGCGGGAGGGCAGATACGCAGTATTTT. This chain connects TRBV7-8 to TRBJ2-3, with TRBD2 matching 10 bases. Germline lookup yields CDR1 SGHVS and CDR2 FQNEAQ. The V and J ends lost 6 bases and 4 bases, in that order; junction bases with no gene match: 7. This CDR3 is 15 amino acids long.

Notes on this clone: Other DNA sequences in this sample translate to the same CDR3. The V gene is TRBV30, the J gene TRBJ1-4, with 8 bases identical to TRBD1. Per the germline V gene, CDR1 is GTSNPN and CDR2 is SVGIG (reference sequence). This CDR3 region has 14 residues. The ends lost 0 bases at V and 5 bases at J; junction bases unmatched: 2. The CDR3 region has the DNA TGTGCCTGGAGTGTGGGACAGGTCAATGAAAAACTGTTTTTT. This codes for CAWSVGQVNEKLFF.

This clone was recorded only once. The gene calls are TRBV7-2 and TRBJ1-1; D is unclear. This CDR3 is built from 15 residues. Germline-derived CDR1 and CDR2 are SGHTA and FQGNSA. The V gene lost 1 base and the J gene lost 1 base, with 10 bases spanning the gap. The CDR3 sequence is CASSLVMGANTEAFF. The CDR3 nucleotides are TGTGCCAGCAGCTTAGTAATGGGCGCGAACACTGAAGCTTTCTTT.

The CDR3 sequence is CAITKGPTLGDTEAFF. The CDR3 DNA reads as TGTGCCATCACCAAGGGACCGACCTTGGGGGACACTGAAGCTTTCTTT. The V and J genes are TRBV10-3 and TRBJ1-1, with D perhaps TRBD1 (5 bases). The CDR3 loop spans 16 amino acids. Germline CDR1 and CDR2: ENHRY and SYGVKD. The V end lost 7 bases, the J end lost 3 bases, and 21 bases lay between the germline ends.

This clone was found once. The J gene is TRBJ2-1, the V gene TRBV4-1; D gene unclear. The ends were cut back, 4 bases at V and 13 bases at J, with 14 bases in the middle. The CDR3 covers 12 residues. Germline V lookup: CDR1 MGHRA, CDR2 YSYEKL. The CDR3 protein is CASSPAMGIQFF. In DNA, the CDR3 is TGCGCCAGCAGCCCAGCAATGGGGATACAGTTCTTC.

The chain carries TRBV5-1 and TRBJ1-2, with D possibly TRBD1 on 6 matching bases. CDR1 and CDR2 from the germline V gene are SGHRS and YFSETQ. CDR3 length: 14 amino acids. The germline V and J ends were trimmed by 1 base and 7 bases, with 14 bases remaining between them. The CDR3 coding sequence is TGCGCCAGCAGCTTGCAACAGGGTGTTCGTGGCTACACCTTC. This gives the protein CASSLQQGVRGYTF.

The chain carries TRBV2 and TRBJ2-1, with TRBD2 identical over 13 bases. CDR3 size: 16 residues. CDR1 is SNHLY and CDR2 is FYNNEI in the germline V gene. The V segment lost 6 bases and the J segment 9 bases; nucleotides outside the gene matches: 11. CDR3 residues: CASSAPGLAGIGEQFF. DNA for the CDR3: TGTGCCAGCAGCGCACCGGGACTAGCGGGAATCGGTGAGCAGTTCTTC.

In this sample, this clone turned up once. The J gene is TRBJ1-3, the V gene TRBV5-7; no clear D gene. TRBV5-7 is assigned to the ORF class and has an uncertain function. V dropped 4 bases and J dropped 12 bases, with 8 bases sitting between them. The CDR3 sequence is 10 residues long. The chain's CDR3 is CASSHALIYF. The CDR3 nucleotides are TGTGCCAGCAGCCACGCCCTCATATATTTT.

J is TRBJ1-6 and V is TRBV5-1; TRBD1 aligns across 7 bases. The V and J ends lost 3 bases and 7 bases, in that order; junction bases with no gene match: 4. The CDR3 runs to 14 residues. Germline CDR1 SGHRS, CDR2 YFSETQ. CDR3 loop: CASSSTGANSPLHF. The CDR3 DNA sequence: TGCGCCAGCAGCTCTACAGGGGCCAATTCACCCCTCCACTTT.

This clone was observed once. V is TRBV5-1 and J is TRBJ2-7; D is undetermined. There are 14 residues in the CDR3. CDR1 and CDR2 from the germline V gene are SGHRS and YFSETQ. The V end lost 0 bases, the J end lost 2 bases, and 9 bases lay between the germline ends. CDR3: CASSLARATYEQYF. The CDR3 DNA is TGCGCCAGCAGCTTGGCCCGGGCCACCTACGAGCAGTACTTC.

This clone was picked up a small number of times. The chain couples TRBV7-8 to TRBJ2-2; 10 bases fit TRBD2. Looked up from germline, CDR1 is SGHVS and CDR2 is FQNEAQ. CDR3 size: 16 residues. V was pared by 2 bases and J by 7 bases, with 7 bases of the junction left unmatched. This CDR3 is CASSLRTSGTGGELFF. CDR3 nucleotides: TGTGCCAGCAGCTTACGGACTAGCGGAACGGGCGGGGAGCTGTTTTTT.

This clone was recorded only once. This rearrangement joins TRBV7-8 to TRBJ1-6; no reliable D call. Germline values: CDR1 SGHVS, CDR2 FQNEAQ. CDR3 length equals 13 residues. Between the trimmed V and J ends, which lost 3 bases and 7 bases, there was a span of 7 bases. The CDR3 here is CASSFQVNSPLHF. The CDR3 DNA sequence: TGTGCCAGCAGCTTCCAGGTGAATTCACCCCTCCACTTT.

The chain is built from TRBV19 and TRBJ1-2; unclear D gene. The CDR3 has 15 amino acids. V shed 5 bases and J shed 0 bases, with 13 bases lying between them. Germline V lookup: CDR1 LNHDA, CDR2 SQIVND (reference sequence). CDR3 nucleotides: TGTGCCAGTAGTCCCGGGAAGGGAGCTAACTATGGCTACACCTTC. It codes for CASSPGKGANYGYTF.

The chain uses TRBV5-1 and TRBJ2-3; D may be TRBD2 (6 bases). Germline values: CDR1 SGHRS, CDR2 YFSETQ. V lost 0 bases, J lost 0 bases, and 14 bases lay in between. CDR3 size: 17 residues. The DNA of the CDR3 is TGCGCCAGCAGCTTGGATGCGAAGCGGGCGAGCACAGATACGCAGTATTTT. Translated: CASSLDAKRASTDTQYF.

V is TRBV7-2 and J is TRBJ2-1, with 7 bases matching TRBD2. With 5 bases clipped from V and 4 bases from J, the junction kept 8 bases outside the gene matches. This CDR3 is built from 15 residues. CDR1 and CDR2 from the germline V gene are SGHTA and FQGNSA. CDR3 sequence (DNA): TGTGCCAGCAGCCCCCGAGCTAGCGGTTACAATGAGCAGTTCTTC. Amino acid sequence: CASSPRASGYNEQFF.

The CDR3 DNA reads as TGCGCCAGCAGCCAAGATGCGAAAGAGACCCAGTACTTC. This gives the protein CASSQDAKETQYF. This rearrangement joins TRBV4-1 to TRBJ2-5; D not certain. This CDR3 has 13 residues. V was clipped by 0 bases and J by 3 bases, with 5 bases between them. CDR1 MGHRA and CDR2 YSYEKL come from the germline V gene.